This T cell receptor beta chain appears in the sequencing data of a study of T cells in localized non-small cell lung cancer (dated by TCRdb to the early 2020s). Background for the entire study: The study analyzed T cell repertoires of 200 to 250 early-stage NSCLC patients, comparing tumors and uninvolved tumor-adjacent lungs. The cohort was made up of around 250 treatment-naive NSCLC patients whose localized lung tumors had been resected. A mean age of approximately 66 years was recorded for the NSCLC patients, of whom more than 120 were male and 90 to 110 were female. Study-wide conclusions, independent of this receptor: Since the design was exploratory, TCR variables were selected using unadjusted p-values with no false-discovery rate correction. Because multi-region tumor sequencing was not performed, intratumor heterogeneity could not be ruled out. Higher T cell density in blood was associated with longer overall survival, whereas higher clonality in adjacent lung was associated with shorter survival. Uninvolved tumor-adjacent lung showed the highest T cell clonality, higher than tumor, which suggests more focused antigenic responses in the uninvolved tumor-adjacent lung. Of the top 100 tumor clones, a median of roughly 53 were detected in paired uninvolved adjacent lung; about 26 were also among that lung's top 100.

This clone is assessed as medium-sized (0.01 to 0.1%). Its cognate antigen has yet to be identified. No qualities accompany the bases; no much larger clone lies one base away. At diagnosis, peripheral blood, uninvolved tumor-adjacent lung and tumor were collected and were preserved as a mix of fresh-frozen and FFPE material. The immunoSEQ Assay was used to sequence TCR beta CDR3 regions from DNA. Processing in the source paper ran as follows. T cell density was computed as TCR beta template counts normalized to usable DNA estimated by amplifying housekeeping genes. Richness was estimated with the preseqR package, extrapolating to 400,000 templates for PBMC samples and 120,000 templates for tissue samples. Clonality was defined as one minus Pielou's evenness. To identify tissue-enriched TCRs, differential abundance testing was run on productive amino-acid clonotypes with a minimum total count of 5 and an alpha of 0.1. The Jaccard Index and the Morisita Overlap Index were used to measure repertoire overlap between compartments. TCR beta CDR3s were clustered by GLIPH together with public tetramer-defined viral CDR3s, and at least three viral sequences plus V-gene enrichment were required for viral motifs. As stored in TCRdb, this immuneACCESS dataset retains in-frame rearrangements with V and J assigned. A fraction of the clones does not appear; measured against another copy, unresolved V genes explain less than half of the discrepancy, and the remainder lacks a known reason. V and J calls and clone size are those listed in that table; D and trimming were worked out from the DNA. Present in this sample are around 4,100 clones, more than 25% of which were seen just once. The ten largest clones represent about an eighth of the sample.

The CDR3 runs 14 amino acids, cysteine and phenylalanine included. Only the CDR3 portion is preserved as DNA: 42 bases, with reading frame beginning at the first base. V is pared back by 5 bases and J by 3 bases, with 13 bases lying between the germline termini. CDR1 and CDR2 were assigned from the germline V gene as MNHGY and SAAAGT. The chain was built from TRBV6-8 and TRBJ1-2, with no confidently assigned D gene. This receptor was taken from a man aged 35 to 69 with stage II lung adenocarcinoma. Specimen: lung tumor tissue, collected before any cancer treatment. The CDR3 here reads CASSPDGADYGYTF. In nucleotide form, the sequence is TGTGCCAGCAGTCCGGACGGAGCGGACTATGGCTACACCTTC.